This T cell receptor beta chain was observed in a study of OX40 agonist ivuxolimab in advanced cancers. Study at large: Dose-escalation patients were diagnosed with hepatocellular carcinoma, melanoma, renal cell cancer or head and neck cancer.

Sequencing used immunoSEQ multiplex PCR; TCRdb keeps in-frame clones, though not all of them. The table shows 65,000 to 75,000 clones, with roughly 81% occurring only once. Germline V lookup: CDR1 MNHNS, CDR2 SASEGT. The trim removed 4 bases at V and 9 bases at J, leaving 19 bases unmatched. The CDR3 extends over 17 amino acids. The sequencing used CD4+ or CD8+ T cells sorted from blood, collected in a trial of the OX40 agonist ivuxolimab. The chain uses TRBV6-1 and TRBJ2-5, with TRBD1 matching 8 bases. This sequence was found in an adult with an advanced solid tumor such as melanoma, head and neck, liver or kidney cancer. CDR3 DNA sequence: TGTGCCAGCAGTGGATTAGGACAGGGTCTCCAAGTGGGACCCCAGTACTTC. Translation gives CASSGLGQGLQVGPQYF.